This TCR beta chain was profiled in a study of T-cell reconstitution after alpha-beta-depleted transplantation in children. Whole-study findings and limits: Roughly two months post-transplant, alpha-beta T cells reportedly originated from several hundred graft clones that had expanded. A year had passed since transplant, and T-cell counts and diversity by then came mostly from newly produced T cells.

As regards this clonotype: Its antigen remains unknown.

The V and J ends lost 1 base and 3 bases, in that order; junction bases with no gene match: 1. This CDR3 has 14 amino acids. Germline CDR1 and CDR2: MGHRA and YSYEKL. Using unique molecular identifiers, the investigators prepared the TCRbeta library. TCRdb re-analysed the PCR reads in MiXCR, keeping a single row per CDR3 protein. In the table there are 350,000 to 500,000 distinct CDR3 sequences, around two fifths of which are singletons. The receptor was derived from a girl aged 2 to 9 with aplastic anemia, due to receive a stem cell transplant. Sequenced here: PBMCs, sampled before TCRalphabeta/CD19-depleted stem cell transplant. The chain has TRBV4-1 and TRBJ2-7, with 9 bases fitting TRBD1. The CDR3 DNA reads as TGCGCCAGCAGCCAAGTGGACAGGGGCTACGAGCAGTACTTC. It encodes CASSQVDRGYEQYF.